This is a list of T cell receptor beta chains from one sample in a study of OX40 agonist ivuxolimab in advanced cancers. Data came from immunoSEQ multiplex PCR; TCRdb stores just in-frame clones and leaves some out. The table records about 72,000 clones, around 90% of them present only once. Sample: CD4+ or CD8+ T cells sorted from blood, taken in a trial of the OX40 agonist ivuxolimab. The receptors originated from an adult with an advanced solid tumor such as melanoma, head and neck, liver or kidney cancer. The CDR3 runs from the conserved cysteine through the conserved F or W. Fields, in order: J gene, V gene, CDR3 protein.

>TRBJ1-2|TRBV18
CASSPPGQGNYGYTF
>TRBJ2-7|TRBV15
CATSRDSARVNEQYF
>TRBJ1-1|TRBV5-1
CASSLGQGGTEAFF
>TRBJ1-5|TRBV27
CASSLFGNNQPQHF
>TRBJ2-7|TRBV27
CASSFSPGSLEQYF
>TRBJ2-7|TRBV7-6
CASSFGQTGHEQYF
>TRBJ2-2|TRBV27
CASSLGVRALGGELFF
>TRBJ2-1|TRBV6-1
CASVRGEGNEQFF
>TRBJ1-4|TRBV7-9
CASSLEGEKLFF
>TRBJ1-1|TRBV28
CASSFGGTEAFF
>TRBJ1-4|TRBV4-3
CASSQHSGGEKLFF
>TRBJ2-5|TRBV7-2
CASSLGWGVQETQYF
>TRBJ2-1|TRBV4-1
CASTQGTSYNEQFF